The 32 T cell receptor beta chains below all came from one sample that was sequenced in a study of T cell changes during pregnancy in multiple sclerosis. Sequencing used immunoSEQ multiplex PCR; TCRdb keeps in-frame clones, though not all of them. The data contain about 89,000 clones, just under 95% of them singletons. This specimen consisted of peripheral blood, obtained in the third trimester of pregnancy. Source of these receptors: a female donor with multiple sclerosis, enrolled in a pregnancy study.

The chain recombines TRBV18 with TRBJ1-1; D might be TRBD1 (6 bases). The CDR3 totals 14 residues. V lost 3 bases to trimming and J lost 2 bases, with 10 bases between them. The germline CDR1 and CDR2 sequences are KGHSH and LQKENI. The CDR3 region is CASSPDRKNTEAFF. The CDR3 DNA follows: TGTGCCAGCTCACCTGACAGGAAAAACACTGAAGCTTTCTTT.

The chain links TRBV4-1 to TRBJ2-1; D gene uncertain. The V and J ends lost 4 bases and 5 bases respectively, with 15 bases between them. The CDR3 loop spans 15 amino acids. CDR1 is MGHRA, CDR2 YSYEKL, per germline. The CDR3 protein is CASSPVGVLNNEQFF. Written as DNA, the CDR3 is TGCGCCAGCAGCCCTGTGGGCGTTCTAAACAATGAGCAGTTCTTC.

The V call is TRBV6-5, the J call TRBJ1-2; 10 bases line up with TRBD1. The CDR3 loop spans 13 amino acids. CDR1 and CDR2 (germline): MNHEY, SVGAGI. V gave up 2 bases and J gave up 8 bases; unmatched junction bases: 2. The CDR3 loop is CASSYETGGGYTF. In DNA, the CDR3 is TGTGCCAGCAGTTACGAGACAGGGGGCGGCTACACCTTC.

V gene TRBV5-1 combines with J gene TRBJ1-2; D not certain. CDR1 is SGHRS, CDR2 YFSETQ, per germline. The CDR3 totals 12 residues. The V and J ends lost 7 bases and 4 bases respectively, with 11 bases between them. This CDR3 is CASSPGIYGYTF. The CDR3 DNA reads TGCGCCAGCTCGCCGGGGATCTATGGCTACACCTTC.

V gene TRBV5-1 combines with J gene TRBJ2-4; the D gene is possibly TRBD2 (5 bases). Trimming removed 0 bases from V and 3 bases from J, with 13 bases in between. CDR1 is SGHRS, CDR2 YFSETQ, per germline. The CDR3 totals 16 residues. The CDR3 region has the DNA TGCGCCAGCAGCTTGGGGGGAGATGGGGTCAAAAACATTCAGTACTTC. It is translated as CASSLGGDGVKNIQYF.

The rearrangement joins TRBV11-2 to TRBJ2-5; 9 nucleotides align to TRBD2. V shed 5 bases, J shed 5 bases, and the junction held 15 bases outside the gene matches. This CDR3 is built from 17 residues. Germline V gene sequence: CDR1 SGHAT, CDR2 FQNNGV. CDR3 in DNA: TGTGCCAGCAGCCGGGGACTCGTAGCGGGAGATGCGGAGACCCAGTACTTC. Encoded protein: CASSRGLVAGDAETQYF.

V gene TRBV6-1 combines with J gene TRBJ2-1, with 11 bases matching TRBD1. Germline V gene sequence: CDR1 MNHNS, CDR2 SASEGT. This CDR3 comprises 14 residues. The ends lost 4 bases at V and 12 bases at J; junction bases unmatched: 8. CDR3 DNA: TGTGCCAGCAGTGCTGGACAGGGGGCCTTCTGGCAGTTCTTC. Protein product: CASSAGQGAFWQFF.

This chain joins TRBV6-6 and TRBJ2-5, with TRBD2 identical over 10 bases. The CDR3 totals 15 residues. V lost 2 bases and J lost 5; bases outside the gene matches: 5. CDR1 is MNHNY and CDR2 is SVGAGI in the germline V gene (reference sequence). CDR3 coding DNA: TGTGCCAGCAGTTACGTTCTAGCGGGAGTGGAGACCCAGTACTTC. It is translated as CASSYVLAGVETQYF.

As DNA, the CDR3 is TGTGCCAGCACACGGGGGGGCACCGGGGAGCTGTTTTTT. Its protein product is CASTRGGTGELFF. This chain uses TRBV7-2 with TRBJ2-2, with 8 nucleotides matching TRBD2. The CDR3 runs to 13 residues. The germline V gene encodes CDR1 SGHTA and CDR2 FQGNSA. V lost 7 bases to trimming and J lost 4 bases; unmatched junction nucleotides: 2.

This chain links TRBV12-5 with TRBJ1-3; perhaps TRBD1 as D (5 bases). Germline V gene lookup returns CDR1 LGHNT and CDR2 FRNRAP. The CDR3 spans 14 residues. V lost 5 bases to trimming and J lost 8 bases, with 16 bases between them. Here the CDR3 reads CASGTSTDSDTIYF. CDR3 coding DNA: TGTGCTAGTGGTACTTCGACAGATAGTGACACCATATATTTT.

The chain has TRBV21-1 and TRBJ2-3; the D call of TRBD2 is as the table states it, not checked on the DNA. TRBV21-1 is classified as a pseudogene. The CDR3 is 17 residues long. The CDR3 DNA follows: TGTGCCAGCAGCAGCAGGGGGCTAGCGGGAAGGGCAGATACGCAGTATTTT. This sequence encodes CASSSRGLAGRADTQYF.

The chain recombines TRBV27 with TRBJ2-5, with 7 bases matching TRBD2. The J call may be wrong; the DNA end is better matched by TRBJ2-7. This CDR3 is built from 14 residues. Germline V gene data show CDR1 as MNHEY and CDR2 as SMNVEV (reference sequence). CDR3 amino acids: CATNPSGGVYEQYF. DNA of the CDR3: TGTGCCACCAACCCTAGCGGAGGGGTCTACGAGCAGTACTTC.

V and J are TRBV6-1 and TRBJ1-5; tentatively, D is TRBD1 (6 bases). In germline, CDR1 is MNHNS, CDR2 SASEGT. This CDR3 is 14 amino acids long. V was trimmed by 2 bases and J by 4 bases, leaving 9 bases between them. CDR3 protein: CASSELRGNQPQHF. The CDR3 coding sequence is TGTGCCAGCAGTGAATTGAGGGGGAATCAGCCCCAGCATTTT.

This chain connects TRBV29-1 to TRBJ2-4, with D perhaps matching TRBD2 (6 bases). The V end lost 8 bases, the J end lost 5 bases, and 13 bases lay between the germline ends. The CDR3 has 12 residues. The germline V gene encodes CDR1 SQVTM and CDR2 ANQGSEA. The CDR3 DNA reads as TGCAGCTTCCGACTAGGGGAAAACATTCAGTACTTC. This sequence encodes CSFRLGENIQYF.

J is TRBJ2-2 and V is TRBV9; 9 nucleotides match TRBD2. With 3 bases clipped from V and 1 base from J, the junction kept 4 bases outside the gene matches. Per germline, CDR1 SGDLS and CDR2 YYNGEE. This CDR3 comprises 16 residues. CDR3 in amino acids: CASSARLAVNTGELFF. In DNA, the CDR3 is TGTGCCAGCAGCGCCAGACTAGCGGTGAACACCGGGGAGCTGTTTTTT. Filled out from reference TRBV9 and TRBJ2-2, the complete variable domain reads DSGVTQTPKHLITATGQRVTLRCSPRSGDLSVYWYQQSLDQGLQFLIQYYNGEERAKGNILERFSAQQFPDLHSELNLSSLELGDSALYFCASSARLAVNTGELFFGEGSRLTVL.

This chain links TRBV10-3 with TRBJ2-7; 8 bases agree with TRBD2. The V segment lost 3 bases and the J segment 4 bases; nucleotides outside the gene matches: 8. The CDR3 runs to 15 residues. Germline V gene sequence: CDR1 ENHRY, CDR2 SYGVKD. The CDR3 nucleotides read TGTGCCATCAGTGAATGGAATAGCGGGAATTACGAGCAGTACTTC. Encoded protein: CAISEWNSGNYEQYF.

V and J are TRBV5-1 and TRBJ2-1; D uncertain. The germline gives CDR1 SGHRS, CDR2 YFSETQ. Deletions cut 5 bases from V and 3 bases from J, with 12 bases between. This CDR3 comprises 14 residues. CDR3 in amino acids: CASRPPLSYNEQFF. The CDR3, as DNA: TGCGCCAGCAGGCCCCCACTGAGCTACAATGAGCAGTTCTTC.

The chain carries TRBV27 and TRBJ2-7; TRBD1 matches 11 bases. Losses at the gene ends were 5 bases for V and 4 bases for J; bases not matched to a gene: 10. Germline V lookup: CDR1 MNHEY, CDR2 SMNVEV (reference sequence). The CDR3 loop spans 16 amino acids. The CDR3 nucleotides read TGTGCCAGCAGTCCCAATGCCGGGACAGGGGGATACGAGCAGTACTTC. It is translated as CASSPNAGTGGYEQYF.

A remark on this clone: The junction departs from germline at one end; a sequencing error may be responsible. The V gene is TRBV13, the J gene TRBJ2-1, with unresolved D. The CDR3 sequence is 14 residues long. Germline V CDR1 and CDR2: PRHDT, FYEKMQ (reference sequence). The CDR3 nucleotides are TGTGCCAGCAGCCTAGGGCCACGCGACAATGAGCAGTTCTTC. This translates into CASSLGPRDNEQFF.

The chain uses TRBV7-9 and TRBJ2-2, with TRBD2 as a possible D gene (6 bases). V was pared by 5 bases and J by 5 bases, with 6 bases between. Germline CDR1 SEHNR, CDR2 FQNEAQ (reference sequence). The CDR3 totals 12 residues. The CDR3 DNA follows: TGTGCCAGCAGCCGGGGGACCGGGGAGCTGTTTTTT. Protein: CASSRGTGELFF.

A single count supports this clone. The genes are TRBV6-5 and TRBJ1-1; D is possibly TRBD1 (5 bases). Deletions cut 6 bases from V and 1 base from J, with 12 bases between. This CDR3 is 14 amino acids long. Germline CDR1 is MNHEY and CDR2 is SVGAGI. CDR3 loop: CASSFQGSNTEAFF. The CDR3 nucleotides read TGTGCCAGCAGCTTCCAGGGATCGAACACTGAAGCTTTCTTT.

The gene calls are TRBV28 and TRBJ2-7; possibly TRBD1 for D (5 bases). Germline CDR1 MDHEN, CDR2 SYDVKM. Trimming removed 8 bases from V and 7 bases from J, with 15 bases in between. The CDR3 extends over 12 amino acids. CDR3 nucleotide sequence: TGTGCCAGCGGATGGCGAAAGGGGGAGCAGTACTTC. Its translation: CASGWRKGEQYF.

The genes are TRBV5-5 and TRBJ1-2, with 9 bases matching TRBD1. Germline V gene data show CDR1 as SGHKS and CDR2 as YYEKEE (reference sequence). Germline trimming cut 3 bases from V and 2 bases from J; bases unmatched to any gene: 5. The CDR3 runs to 15 residues. CDR3 nucleotide sequence: TGTGCCAGCAGCTGGACGACAGGGGGGAACTATGGCTACACCTTC. Translating gives CASSWTTGGNYGYTF.

The chain links TRBV7-2 to TRBJ2-7, with 7 bases lining up with TRBD1. Germline loops: CDR1 SGHTA, CDR2 FQGNSA. The V and J ends lost 5 bases and 2 bases, in that order; junction bases with no gene match: 15. This CDR3 has 17 amino acids. The CDR3 sequence is CASSTPSTDRETYEQYF. For the CDR3, the DNA is TGTGCCAGCAGCACCCCGAGTACCGACAGGGAGACCTACGAGCAGTACTTC.

This clone was seen only once. Here the CDR3 reads CASSPGQGASGQYF. The CDR3 region has the DNA TGTGCCAGCAGCCCGGGACAGGGGGCTAGCGGGCAGTACTTC. The chain is built from TRBV25-1 and TRBJ2-7; 12 bases fit TRBD1. The CDR3 runs 14 residues. V lost 6 bases, J lost 9 bases, and 9 bases stayed unmatched. CDR1 MGHDK and CDR2 SYGVNS come from the germline V gene.

This sequence joins TRBV6-5 and TRBJ2-7, with D maybe TRBD2 (6 bases). The CDR3 runs 12 residues. Trimming shortened V by 8 bases and J by 2 bases, and 10 bases separated the two germline ends. The germline V gene encodes CDR1 MNHEY and CDR2 SVGAGI. CDR3 nucleotides: TGTGCCAGCGGCGGGGCCGCCTACGAGCAGTACTTC. Protein product: CASGGAAYEQYF.

The J gene is TRBJ2-7, the V gene TRBV7-6; 9 nucleotides match TRBD1. The CDR3 contains 19 residues. V was pared by 1 base and J by 2 bases, with 15 bases of the junction left unmatched. Germline V gene lookup returns CDR1 SGHVS and CDR2 FNYEAQ. CDR3 DNA sequence: TGTGCCAGCAGCTTAGGTCTAAAGAGAGGACAGGGGTTTACCTACGAGCAGTACTTC. Its translation is CASSLGLKRGQGFTYEQYF.

The gene calls are TRBV19 and TRBJ2-2, with TRBD1 as a possible D gene (7 bases). Germline V gene lookup returns CDR1 LNHDA and CDR2 SQIVND (reference sequence). The CDR3 extends over 16 amino acids. V dropped 4 bases and J dropped 2 bases, with 14 bases sitting between them. Here the CDR3 reads CASSTRQGGNTGELFF. The CDR3, as DNA: TGTGCCAGTAGTACCCGACAGGGAGGAAACACCGGGGAGCTGTTTTTT.

V usage is TRBV6-4 and J usage is TRBJ2-7, with TRBD2 identical over 9 bases. Germline V gene lookup returns CDR1 MRHNA and CDR2 SNTAGT. The CDR3 totals 16 residues. V was pared by 0 bases and J by 1 base, with 4 bases of the junction left unmatched. This CDR3 is CASSDSPSGDSYEQYF. Written as DNA, the CDR3 is TGTGCCAGCAGTGACTCGCCTAGCGGGGATTCCTACGAGCAGTACTTC.

The chain couples TRBV7-3 to TRBJ2-2, with unresolved D. This CDR3 is 13 amino acids long. From germline, CDR1 is SGHTA and CDR2 FQGTGA. V was cut by 3 bases and J by 0 bases, with 2 bases left in between. CDR3 coding DNA: TGTGCCAGCAGCTTTACGAACACCGGGGAGCTGTTTTTT. It is translated as CASSFTNTGELFF.

CDR3 nucleotides: TGTGCCAGCTCACGGGGGACTACTAGTGAGACCCAGTACTTC. It is translated as CASSRGTTSETQYF. This chain joins TRBV18 and TRBJ2-5; 7 bases fit TRBD2. CDR3 length: 14 residues. Looked up from germline, CDR1 is KGHSH and CDR2 is LQKENI. J lost 5 bases, V lost 4 bases, and 7 bases had no gene match.

V usage is TRBV28 and J usage is TRBJ2-7; TRBD2 is a possible D gene (7 bases). V was pared by 6 bases and J by 8 bases, with 26 bases between. Germline CDR1 and CDR2: MDHEN and SYDVKM. The CDR3 consists of 16 residues. The CDR3 DNA reads TGTGCCAGCAGCGCCAGAGGGGGGGCAGTCAGGGTGAAGCAGTACTTC. This gives the protein CASSARGGAVRVKQYF.